This T cell receptor (beta chain) was captured in a study of CD8+ T cells in alopecia areata. V was pared by 8 bases and J by 5 bases, with 12 bases between. The CDR3 has 12 amino acids. Per the germline V gene, CDR1 is PRHDT and CDR2 is FYEKMQ (reference sequence). Treatment defined: oral pan-JAK inhibitor, 5-10 mg twice daily. cDNA prepared by RNA extraction and subsequent reverse transcription served as the template for sequencing. TCRdb's table, derived via immunoSEQ multiplex PCR, lists solely in-frame clones and lacks some. The table includes some 220,000 clones, less than 75% detected once. The chain is built from TRBV13 and TRBJ1-1; D is uncertain. This specimen was CD4+ T cells sorted from blood, taken at week 4, from a patient treated with tofacitinib. This TCR was recovered from a human donor with alopecia areata. The CDR3 DNA follows: TGTGCCAGCGGATGGGGAGGGACTGAAGCTTTCTTT. Translating it yields CASGWGGTEAFF.